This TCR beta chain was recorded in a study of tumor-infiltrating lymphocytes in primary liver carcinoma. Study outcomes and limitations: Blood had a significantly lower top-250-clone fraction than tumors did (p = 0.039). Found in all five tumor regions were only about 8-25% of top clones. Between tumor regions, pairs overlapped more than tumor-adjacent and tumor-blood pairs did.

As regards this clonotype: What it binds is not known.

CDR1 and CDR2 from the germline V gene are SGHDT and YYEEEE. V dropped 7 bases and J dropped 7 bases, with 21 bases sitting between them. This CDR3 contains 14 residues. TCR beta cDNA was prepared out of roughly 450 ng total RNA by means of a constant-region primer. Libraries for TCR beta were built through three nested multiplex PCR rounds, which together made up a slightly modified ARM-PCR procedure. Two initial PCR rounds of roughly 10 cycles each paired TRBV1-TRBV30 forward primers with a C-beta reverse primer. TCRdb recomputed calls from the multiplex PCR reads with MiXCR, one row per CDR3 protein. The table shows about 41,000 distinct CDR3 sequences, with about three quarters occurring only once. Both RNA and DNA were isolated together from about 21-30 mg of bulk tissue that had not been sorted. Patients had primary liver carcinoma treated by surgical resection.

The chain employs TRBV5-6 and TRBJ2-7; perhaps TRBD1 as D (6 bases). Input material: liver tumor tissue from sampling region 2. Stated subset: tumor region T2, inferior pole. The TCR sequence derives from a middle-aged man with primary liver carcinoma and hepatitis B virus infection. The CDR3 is CASVATGQLYEQYF. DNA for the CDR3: TGTGCCAGCGTGGCCACGGGACAACTCTATGAGCAGTACTTC.